The entry below describes one TCR beta chain. The antigen remains unidentified. The CDR3 totals 15 residues. Germline assignment: CDR1 ENHRY and CDR2 SYGVKD. The trim removed 6 bases at V and 1 base at J, leaving 8 bases unmatched. The data are from a study of T cell responses to AZD1222 COVID-19 vaccine. At the level of the study: Researchers grouped second doses given at about 4 or about 12 weeks into one pool.

The study's findings and limits: Among those given AZD1222, only six were seropositive at baseline.

Sequenced by immunoSEQ multiplex PCR; TCRdb stores in-frame clones only, minus some. This sample has about 140,000 clones, with roughly 92% found just once. This TCR came from an adult in good health. The rearrangement uses TRBV10-3 and TRBJ2-5; 7 bases match TRBD1. The specimen was peripheral blood, collected on day 0 of AZD1222 vaccination. The CDR3 region is CAIRSENRGQETQYF. The CDR3 DNA reads TGTGCCATCAGAAGCGAGAACAGGGGCCAAGAGACCCAGTACTTC.